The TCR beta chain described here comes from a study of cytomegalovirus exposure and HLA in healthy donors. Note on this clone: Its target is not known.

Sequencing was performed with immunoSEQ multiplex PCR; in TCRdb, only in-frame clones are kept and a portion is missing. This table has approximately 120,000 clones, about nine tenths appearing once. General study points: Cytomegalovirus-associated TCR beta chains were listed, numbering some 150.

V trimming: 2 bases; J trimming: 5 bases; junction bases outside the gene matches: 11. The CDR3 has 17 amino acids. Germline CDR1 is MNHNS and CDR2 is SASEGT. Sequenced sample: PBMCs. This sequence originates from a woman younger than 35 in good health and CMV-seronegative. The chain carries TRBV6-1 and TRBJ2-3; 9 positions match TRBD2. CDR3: CASSERERLAGRDTQYF. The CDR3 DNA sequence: TGTGCCAGCAGTGAAAGGGAGAGGCTAGCGGGAAGAGATACGCAGTATTTT.